What follows are 15 T cell receptor beta chains derived from one specimen sequenced in a study of vaccination and CD4 T cells after COVID-19. These receptors have no known antigen. Cultured CD4+ T cell DNA was sequenced using the Oncomine TCR Beta short-read assay. TCRdb reprocessed the PCR reads via MiXCR and lists one record per CDR3 protein. This table has about 12,000 distinct CDR3 sequences, 50% to 75% appearing once. Documented treatment: approximately 9-day PBMC culture with coronavirus spike peptide pools or control peptides (ViraFEST assay). The sample was CD4+ T cells from blood, cultured in vitro, taken before SARS-CoV-2 vaccination. These receptors were taken from a human donor who had recovered from COVID-19.

The chain has TRBV20-1 and TRBJ2-7; D is unresolved. The germline V gene has CDR1 DFQATT and CDR2 SNEGSKA (reference sequence). V dropped 3 bases and J dropped 4 bases, with 7 bases sitting between them. The CDR3 spans 11 residues. CDR3 in amino acids: CSASGIYEQYF. The CDR3 bases are TGCAGTGCTAGCGGAATTTACGAGCAGTACTTC.

The chain links TRBV10-3 to TRBJ1-1, with TRBD1 as a possible D gene (6 bases). Germline V gene lookup returns CDR1 ENHRY and CDR2 SYGVKD. This CDR3 region has 14 residues. V gave up 0 bases and J gave up 3 bases, with 8 bases separating them. The CDR3 sequence is CAISESRGDTEAFF. In DNA, the CDR3 is TGTGCCATCAGTGAGTCGAGGGGGGACACTGAAGCTTTCTTT.

This rearrangement joins TRBV28 to TRBJ1-4; D is possibly TRBD1 (5 bases). The CDR3 totals 14 residues. V dropped 5 bases and J dropped 8 bases, with 15 bases sitting between them. Per the germline V gene, CDR1 is MDHEN and CDR2 is SYDVKM. The CDR3 DNA reads as TGTGCCAGCAGTGGAGGGGTTTATCGGGAAAAACTGTTTTTT. It translates to CASSGGVYREKLFF.

The chain couples TRBV4-1 to TRBJ2-1, with 10 bases that match TRBD2. Per the germline V gene, CDR1 is MGHRA and CDR2 is YSYEKL. The ends lost 7 bases at V and 5 bases at J; junction bases unmatched: 8. This CDR3 spans 15 amino acids. This chain's CDR3 is CASTPLAGPDNEQFF. The CDR3 region has the DNA TGCGCCAGCACCCCACTAGCGGGGCCTGACAATGAGCAGTTCTTC.

The chain uses TRBV19 and TRBJ1-1; TRBD1 is a possible D gene (5 bases). This CDR3 region has 13 residues. The germline V gene has CDR1 LNHDA and CDR2 SQIVND (reference sequence). The germline V and J ends were trimmed by 6 bases and 1 base, with 9 bases remaining between them. This CDR3 is CASRSTGNTEAFF. The DNA of the CDR3 is TGTGCCAGTAGGTCCACAGGGAACACTGAAGCTTTCTTT. The full variable domain, in which reference TRBV19 and TRBJ1-1 provide the parts outside the CDR3, is DGGITQSPKYLFRKEGQNVTLSCEQNLNHDAMYWYRQDPGQGLRLIYYSQIVNDFQKGDIAEGYSVSREKKESFPLTVTSAQKNPTAFYLCASRSTGNTEAFFGQGTRLTVV.

The chain uses TRBV20-1 and TRBJ1-1; no definite D call. Germline assignment: CDR1 DFQATT and CDR2 SNEGSKA (reference sequence). With 3 bases removed from V and 8 bases from J, the gap between germline ends came to 10 bases. The CDR3 loop spans 11 amino acids. The CDR3 DNA sequence: TGCAGTGCTAGTTTGGGTAGGGAAGCTTTCTTT. Amino acids: CSASLGREAFF.

This clonotype turned up a few times. This chain links TRBV20-1 with TRBJ1-2; 7 bases match TRBD1. The CDR3 length is 14 residues. V dropped 1 base and J dropped 7; count of bases not matched to a gene: 9. Germline V gene data show CDR1 as DFQATT and CDR2 as SNEGSKA (reference sequence). The CDR3 nucleotides read TGCAGTGCTAGAGGTGGAGGGGGCGCGCTTGGCTACACCTTC. This gives the protein CSARGGGGALGYTF.

This clonotype was seen more than once but under ten times. The rearrangement links TRBV11-2 to TRBJ1-1; 7 bases fit TRBD1. The CDR3 is made up of 13 amino acids. After removal of 0 bases from V and 9 bases from J, the junction contained 4 bases not matched to a gene. CDR1 is SGHAT and CDR2 is FQNNGV in the germline V gene. The CDR3 nucleotides are TGTGCCAGCAGCTTAGATGTCAGGGGGAAAGCTTTCTTT. Protein sequence: CASSLDVRGKAFF.

The V gene is TRBV20-1, the J gene TRBJ2-5, with a tentative D call TRBD2 (5 bases). Germline V lookup: CDR1 DFQATT, CDR2 SNEGSKA (reference sequence). Trimming cost V 5 bases and J 10 bases, with 14 bases left between them. This CDR3 is built from 11 residues. CDR3 bases: TGCAGTGCTCATGGACCCGGGGTCCAGTACTTC. This encodes CSAHGPGVQYF.

This clonotype has a single count. V and J are TRBV2 and TRBJ1-6, with TRBD1 identical over 7 bases. The germline CDR1 and CDR2 sequences are SNHLY and FYNNEI. V shed 6 bases, J shed 1 base, and the junction held 6 bases outside the gene matches. CDR3 length equals 16 residues. CDR3 nucleotide sequence: TGTGCCAGCAGGAGGGACAGTGGGTCCTATAATTCACCCCTCCACTTT. Residues: CASRRDSGSYNSPLHF.

The gene calls are TRBV19 and TRBJ1-2; D gene uncertain. Germline V gene data show CDR1 as LNHDA and CDR2 as SQIVND (reference sequence). The CDR3 is 15 residues long. V was cut by 7 bases and J by 4 bases, with 19 bases left in between. The CDR3 region is CASNNPRSAAYGYTF. DNA for the CDR3: TGTGCCAGTAACAACCCACGCTCGGCAGCCTATGGCTACACCTTC.

The chain couples TRBV27 to TRBJ1-6; D unresolved. This CDR3 has 12 residues. Germline CDR1 and CDR2: MNHEY and SMNVEV (reference sequence). V lost 3 bases and J lost 7, with 4 bases in between. CDR3 sequence (DNA): TGTGCCAGCAGTTTTGTAAATTCACCCCTCCACTTT. The encoded protein is CASSFVNSPLHF.

This clonotype was detected only a few times. V and J are TRBV28 and TRBJ1-6; TRBD1 is a possible D gene (5 bases). The CDR3 runs to 14 residues. Germline CDR1 is MDHEN and CDR2 is SYDVKM. The ends were cut back, 5 bases at V and 7 bases at J, with 12 bases in the middle. Here the CDR3 reads CASSPWDGNSPLHF. The DNA of the CDR3 is TGTGCCAGCAGTCCCTGGGACGGGAATTCACCCCTCCACTTT.

This chain joins TRBV7-2 and TRBJ2-4, with a weak D call TRBD1 (7 bases). Trimming took off 4 bases at V and 7 bases at J, with 20 bases between the two ends. This CDR3 is 16 amino acids long. Germline V gives CDR1 SGHTA, CDR2 FQGNSA. CDR3 coding DNA: TGTGCCAGCAGCTCCCGACAGGGAGGTCTAGGCAACATTCAGTACTTC. Protein sequence: CASSSRQGGLGNIQYF.

This rearrangement joins TRBV7-9 to TRBJ2-3; D call uncertain. This CDR3 region has 14 residues. The V end lost 1 base, the J end lost 2 bases, and 7 bases lay between the germline ends. The germline V gene has CDR1 SEHNR and CDR2 FQNEAQ (reference sequence). Here the CDR3 reads CASSLERNTDTQYF. DNA for the CDR3: TGTGCCAGCAGCTTAGAGCGTAACACAGATACGCAGTATTTT. The full variable domain, in which reference TRBV7-9 and TRBJ2-3 provide the parts outside the CDR3, is DTGVSQNPRHKITKRGQNVTFRCDPISEHNRLYWYRQTLGQGPEFLTYFQNEAQLEKSRLLSDRFSAERPKGSFSTLEIQRTEQGDSAMYLCASSLERNTDTQYFGPGTRLTVL.